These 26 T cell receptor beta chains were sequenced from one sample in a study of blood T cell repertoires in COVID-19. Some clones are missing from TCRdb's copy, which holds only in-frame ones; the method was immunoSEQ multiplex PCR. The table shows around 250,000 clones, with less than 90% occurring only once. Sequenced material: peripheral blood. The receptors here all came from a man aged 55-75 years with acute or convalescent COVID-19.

The CDR3 region has the DNA TGTGCCAGCTCACCACCCGCGGGAGGGCCGCGAACCGGGGAGCTGTTTTTT. Protein product: CASSPPAGGPRTGELFF. The chain combines TRBV18 with TRBJ2-2, with 9 bases identical to TRBD2. This CDR3 comprises 17 residues. The V segment lost 0 bases and the J segment 5 bases; nucleotides outside the gene matches: 7. CDR1 is KGHSH, CDR2 LQKENI, per germline.

This CDR3 reads CASIDSVGSSNTEAFF. The CDR3 DNA sequence: TGTGCCAGCATTGATTCCGTGGGCAGCTCGAACACTGAAGCTTTCTTT. The rearrangement joins TRBV6-6 to TRBJ1-1; D unclear. Germline V gene data show CDR1 as MNHNY and CDR2 as SVGAGI (reference sequence). V dropped 7 bases and J dropped 1 base, with 19 bases sitting between them. The CDR3 runs 16 residues.

Here the CDR3 DNA reads TGTGCCAGCAGCCGAGCGGGTAACTCCTACGAGCAGTACTTC. As protein: CASSRAGNSYEQYF. The rearrangement links TRBV13 to TRBJ2-7, with TRBD2 as a possible D gene (6 bases). Trimming shortened V by 5 bases and J by 0 bases, and 11 bases separated the two germline ends. The CDR3 contains 14 residues. Germline V gene lookup returns CDR1 PRHDT and CDR2 FYEKMQ (reference sequence).

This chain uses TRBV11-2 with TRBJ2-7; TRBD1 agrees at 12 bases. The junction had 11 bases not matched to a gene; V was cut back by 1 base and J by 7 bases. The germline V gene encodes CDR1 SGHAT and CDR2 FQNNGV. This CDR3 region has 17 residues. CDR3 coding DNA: TGTGCCAGCAGCTTAGTGCGGGGACAGGGGGCGCCTAAGGAGCAGTACTTC. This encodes CASSLVRGQGAPKEQYF.

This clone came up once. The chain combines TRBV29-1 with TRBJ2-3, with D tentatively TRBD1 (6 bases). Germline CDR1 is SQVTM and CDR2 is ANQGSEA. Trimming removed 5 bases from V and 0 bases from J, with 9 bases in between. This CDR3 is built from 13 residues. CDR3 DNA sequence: TGCAGCGTTAGGGACACTAGCACAGATACGCAGTATTTT. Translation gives CSVRDTSTDTQYF.

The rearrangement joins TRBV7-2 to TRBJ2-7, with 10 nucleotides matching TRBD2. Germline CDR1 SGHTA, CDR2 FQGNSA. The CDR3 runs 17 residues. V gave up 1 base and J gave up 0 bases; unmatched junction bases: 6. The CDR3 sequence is CASSLVARTSGSYEQYF. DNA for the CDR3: TGTGCCAGCAGCTTAGTTGCCCGGACTAGCGGCTCCTACGAGCAGTACTTC.

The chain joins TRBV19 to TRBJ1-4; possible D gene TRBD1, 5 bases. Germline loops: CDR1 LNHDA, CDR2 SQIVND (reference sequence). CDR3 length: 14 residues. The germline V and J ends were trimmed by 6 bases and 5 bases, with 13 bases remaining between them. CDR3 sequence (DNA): TGTGCCAGTAGCGGGAGGAGGGGCAATGAAAAACTGTTTTTT. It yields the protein CASSGRRGNEKLFF.

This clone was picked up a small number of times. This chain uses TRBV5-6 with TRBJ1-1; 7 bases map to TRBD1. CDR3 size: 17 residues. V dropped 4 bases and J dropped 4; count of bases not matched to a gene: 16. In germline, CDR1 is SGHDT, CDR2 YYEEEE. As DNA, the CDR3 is TGTGCCAGCAGCCCATTGAAGGGGACAGCCGTTCGCACTGAAGCTTTCTTT. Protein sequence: CASSPLKGTAVRTEAFF. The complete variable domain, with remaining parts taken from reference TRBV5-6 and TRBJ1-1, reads DAGVTQSPTHLIKTRGQQVTLRCSPKSGHDTVSWYQQALGQGPQFIFQYYEEEERQRGNFPDRFSGHQFPNYSSELNVNALLLGDSALYLCASSPLKGTAVRTEAFFGQGTRLTVV.

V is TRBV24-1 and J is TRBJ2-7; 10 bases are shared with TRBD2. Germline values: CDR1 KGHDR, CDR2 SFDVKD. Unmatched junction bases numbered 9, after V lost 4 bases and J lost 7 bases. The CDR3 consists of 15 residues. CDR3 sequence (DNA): TGTGCCACCAGTGAGACAGCGGGAGGGCCGGAAGAGCAGTACTTC. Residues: CATSETAGGPEEQYF.

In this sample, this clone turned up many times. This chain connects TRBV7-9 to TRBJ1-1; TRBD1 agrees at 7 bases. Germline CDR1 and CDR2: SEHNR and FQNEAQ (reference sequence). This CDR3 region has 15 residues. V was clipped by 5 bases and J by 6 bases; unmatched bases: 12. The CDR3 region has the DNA TGTGCCAGCAGCGCCCCCCTCGACAGGGCCCCTGAAGCTTTCTTT. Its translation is CASSAPLDRAPEAFF.

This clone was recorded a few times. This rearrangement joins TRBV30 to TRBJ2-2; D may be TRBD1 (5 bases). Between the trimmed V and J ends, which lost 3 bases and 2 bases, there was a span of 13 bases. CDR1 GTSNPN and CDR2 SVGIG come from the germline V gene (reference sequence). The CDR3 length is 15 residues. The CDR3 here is CAWRKRTPNTGELFF. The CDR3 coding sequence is TGTGCCTGGAGAAAACGGACACCCAACACCGGGGAGCTGTTTTTT.

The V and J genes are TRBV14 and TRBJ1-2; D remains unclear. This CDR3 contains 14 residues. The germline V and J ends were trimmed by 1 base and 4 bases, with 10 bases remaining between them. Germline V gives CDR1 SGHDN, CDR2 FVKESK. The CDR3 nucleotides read TGTGCCAGCAGCCAAGTCGACGGGATCTATGGCTACACCTTC. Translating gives CASSQVDGIYGYTF.

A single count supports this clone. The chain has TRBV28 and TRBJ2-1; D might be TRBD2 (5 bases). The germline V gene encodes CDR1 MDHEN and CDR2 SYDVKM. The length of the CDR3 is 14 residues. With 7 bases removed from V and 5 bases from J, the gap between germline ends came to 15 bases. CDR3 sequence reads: CASITEGFNNEQFF. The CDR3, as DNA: TGTGCCAGCATTACCGAGGGATTCAACAATGAGCAGTTCTTC.

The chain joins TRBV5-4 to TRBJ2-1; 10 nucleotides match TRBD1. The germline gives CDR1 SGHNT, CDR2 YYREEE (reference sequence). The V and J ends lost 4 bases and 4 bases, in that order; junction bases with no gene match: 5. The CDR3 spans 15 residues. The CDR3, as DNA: TGTGCCAGCAGCGTTCGGGACAGGGGATACAATGAGCAGTTCTTC. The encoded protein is CASSVRDRGYNEQFF.

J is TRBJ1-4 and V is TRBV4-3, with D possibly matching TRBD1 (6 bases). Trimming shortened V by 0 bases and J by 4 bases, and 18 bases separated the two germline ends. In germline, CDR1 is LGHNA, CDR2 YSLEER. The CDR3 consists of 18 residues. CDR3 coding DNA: TGCGCCAGCAGCCAAGATCCGGGGGGGGGCACACTTAATGAAAAACTGTTTTTT. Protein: CASSQDPGGGTLNEKLFF.

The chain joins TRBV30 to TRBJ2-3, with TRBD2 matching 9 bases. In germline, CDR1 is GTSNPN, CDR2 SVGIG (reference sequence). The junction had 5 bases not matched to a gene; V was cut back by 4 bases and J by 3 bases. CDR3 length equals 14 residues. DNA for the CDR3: TGTGCCTGGAAAGTAGCGGGAGCGACAGATACGCAGTATTTT. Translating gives CAWKVAGATDTQYF.

The CDR3 nucleotides read TGTGCCAGCAGCGCAATGAGTAGTACGGAGACCCAGTACTTC. Translated, it gives CASSAMSSTETQYF. V is TRBV7-2 and J is TRBJ2-5; unclear D gene. The ends were cut back, 5 bases at V and 5 bases at J, with 15 bases in the middle. The CDR3 has 14 amino acids. Germline V gene data show CDR1 as SGHTA and CDR2 as FQGNSA.

CDR3 nucleotides: TGTGCCAGCAGTTTAGGGATTGGACAGGCAGATTCACCCCTCCACTTT. Translation: CASSLGIGQADSPLHF. The chain carries TRBV27 and TRBJ1-6, with 7 bases identical to TRBD1. V shed 2 bases, J shed 8 bases, and the junction held 9 bases outside the gene matches. Germline loops: CDR1 MNHEY, CDR2 SMNVEV (reference sequence). The CDR3 spans 16 residues.

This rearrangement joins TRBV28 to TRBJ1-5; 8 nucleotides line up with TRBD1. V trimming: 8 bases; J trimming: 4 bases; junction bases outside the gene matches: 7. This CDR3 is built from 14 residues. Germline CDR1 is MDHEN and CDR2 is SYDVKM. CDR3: CASSTGVRNQPQHF. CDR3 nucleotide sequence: TGTGCCAGCTCGACAGGGGTACGGAATCAGCCCCAGCATTTT.

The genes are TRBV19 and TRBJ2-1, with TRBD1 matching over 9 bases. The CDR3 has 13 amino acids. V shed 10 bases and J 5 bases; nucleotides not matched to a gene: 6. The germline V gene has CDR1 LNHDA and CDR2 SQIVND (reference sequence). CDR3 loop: CAIAGTGHNEQFF. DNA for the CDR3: TGTGCCATTGCCGGGACAGGGCACAATGAGCAGTTCTTC.

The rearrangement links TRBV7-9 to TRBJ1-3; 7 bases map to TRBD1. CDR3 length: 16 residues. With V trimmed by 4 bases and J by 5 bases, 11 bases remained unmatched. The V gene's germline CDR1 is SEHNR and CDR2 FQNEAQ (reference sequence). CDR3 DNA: TGTGCCAGCAGCTCAGGTCGGAGGGGGCGTAGAAACACCATATATTTT. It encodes CASSSGRRGRRNTIYF.

CDR3 in amino acids: CASWGLTGELFF. Written as DNA, the CDR3 is TGTGCCAGCTGGGGGCTCACCGGGGAGCTGTTTTTT. The chain has TRBV7-9 and TRBJ2-2, with D possibly matching TRBD1 (6 bases). V lost 8 bases to trimming and J lost 4 bases, with 8 bases between them. There are 12 residues in the CDR3. Germline-derived CDR1 and CDR2 are SEHNR and FQNEAQ (reference sequence).

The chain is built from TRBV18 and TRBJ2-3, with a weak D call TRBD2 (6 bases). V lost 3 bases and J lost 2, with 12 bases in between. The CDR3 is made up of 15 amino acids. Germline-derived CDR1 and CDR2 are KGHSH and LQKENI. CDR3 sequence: CASSPVGLNTDTQYF. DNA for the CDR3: TGTGCCAGCTCACCTGTAGGACTAAACACAGATACGCAGTATTTT.

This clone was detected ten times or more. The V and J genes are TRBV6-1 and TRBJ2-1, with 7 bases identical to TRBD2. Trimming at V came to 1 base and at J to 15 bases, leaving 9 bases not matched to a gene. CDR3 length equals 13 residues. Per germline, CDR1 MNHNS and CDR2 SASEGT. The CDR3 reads CASSEGPGRVPFF. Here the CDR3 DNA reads TGTGCCAGCAGTGAAGGTCCTGGGAGGGTCCCGTTCTTC.

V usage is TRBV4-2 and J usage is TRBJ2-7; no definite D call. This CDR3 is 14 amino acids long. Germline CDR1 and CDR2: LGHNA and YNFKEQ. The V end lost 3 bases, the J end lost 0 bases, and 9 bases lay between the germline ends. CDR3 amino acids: CASSHDKSSYEQYF. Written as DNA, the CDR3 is TGTGCCAGCAGCCACGACAAGAGCTCCTACGAGCAGTACTTC.

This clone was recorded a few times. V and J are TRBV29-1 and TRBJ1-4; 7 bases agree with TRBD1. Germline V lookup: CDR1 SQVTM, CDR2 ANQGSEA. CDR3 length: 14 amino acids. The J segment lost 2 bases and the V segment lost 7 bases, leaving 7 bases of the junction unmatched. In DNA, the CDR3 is TGCAGCGCTATAACAGGGGCCACTAATGAAAAACTGTTTTTT. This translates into CSAITGATNEKLFF.